This TCR beta chain was captured by sequencing in a study of T cells in Graves' hyperthyroidism and ophthalmopathy. Study-wide results and caveats: A model built on 13 V-J features separated ophthalmopathy from stable hyperthyroidism. The model forecast ophthalmopathy, anticipating it by a median around 6.5 months before onset.

RNA transcripts served as the template for amplifying TCR beta CDR3 regions. TCR CDR3 regions were first amplified by RT-PCR with HTBI primers. TCRdb passed the multiplex PCR reads through MiXCR, listing each CDR3 protein once. The data show fewer than 500,000 distinct CDR3 sequences, 14% to 15% seen once. The sample holds many counts of this clonotype. Its specificity is not known. The CDR3 has 14 amino acids. The V gene lost 2 bases and the J gene lost 2 bases, with 6 bases spanning the gap. Germline values: CDR1 SEHNR, CDR2 FQNEAQ (reference sequence). The sequenced sample was blood. The chain employs TRBV7-9 and TRBJ2-2; D ambiguous. This clonotype was sampled from a young man with Graves' ophthalmopathy. In DNA, the CDR3 is TGTGCCAGCAGCTTACGACCAAACACCGGGGAGCTGTTTTTT. This gives the protein CASSLRPNTGELFF.